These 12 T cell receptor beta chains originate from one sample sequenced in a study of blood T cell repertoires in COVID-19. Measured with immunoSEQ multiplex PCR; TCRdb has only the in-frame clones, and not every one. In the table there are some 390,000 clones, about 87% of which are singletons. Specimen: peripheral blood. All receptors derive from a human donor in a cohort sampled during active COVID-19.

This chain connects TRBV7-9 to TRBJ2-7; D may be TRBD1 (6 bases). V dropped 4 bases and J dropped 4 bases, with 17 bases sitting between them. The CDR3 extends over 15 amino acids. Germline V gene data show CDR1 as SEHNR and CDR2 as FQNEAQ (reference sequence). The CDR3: CASSSLRGEVYEQYF. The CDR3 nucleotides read TGTGCCAGCAGCTCACTCAGGGGTGAGGTGTACGAGCAGTACTTC.

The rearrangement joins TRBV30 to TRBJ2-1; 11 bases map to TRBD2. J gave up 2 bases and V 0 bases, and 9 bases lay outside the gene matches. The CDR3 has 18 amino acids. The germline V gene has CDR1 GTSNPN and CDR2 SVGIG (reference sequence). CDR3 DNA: TGTGCCTGGAGTGTCTTACTAGCGGGGGAGCGGCCCTACAATGAGCAGTTCTTC. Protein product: CAWSVLLAGERPYNEQFF.

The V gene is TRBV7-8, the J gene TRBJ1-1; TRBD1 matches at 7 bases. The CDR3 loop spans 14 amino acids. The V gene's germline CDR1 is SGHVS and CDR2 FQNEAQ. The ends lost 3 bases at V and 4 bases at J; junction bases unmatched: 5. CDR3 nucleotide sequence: TGTGCCAGCAGCTTCGGGACAGCTGGCACTGAAGCTTTCTTT. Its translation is CASSFGTAGTEAFF.

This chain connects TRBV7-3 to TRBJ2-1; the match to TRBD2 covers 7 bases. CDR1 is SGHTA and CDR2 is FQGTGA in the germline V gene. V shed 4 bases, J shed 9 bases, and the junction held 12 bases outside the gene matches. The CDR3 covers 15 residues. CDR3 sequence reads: CASSSSGEAGGEQFF. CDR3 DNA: TGTGCCAGCAGCTCCAGCGGGGAGGCCGGAGGTGAGCAGTTCTTC.

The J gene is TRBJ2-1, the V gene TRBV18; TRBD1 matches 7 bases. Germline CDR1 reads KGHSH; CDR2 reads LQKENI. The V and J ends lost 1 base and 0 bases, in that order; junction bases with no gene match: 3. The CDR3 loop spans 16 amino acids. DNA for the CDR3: TGTGCCAGCTCACCACGGGACAGAAGCTCCTACAATGAGCAGTTCTTC. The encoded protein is CASSPRDRSSYNEQFF.

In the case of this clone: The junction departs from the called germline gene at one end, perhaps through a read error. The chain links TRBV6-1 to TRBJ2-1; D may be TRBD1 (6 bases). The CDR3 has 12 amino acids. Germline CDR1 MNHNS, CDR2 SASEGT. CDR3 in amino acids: CASSEDRPQQFF. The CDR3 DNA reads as TGTGCCAGCAGCGAAGACAGGCCTCAGCAGTTCTTC.

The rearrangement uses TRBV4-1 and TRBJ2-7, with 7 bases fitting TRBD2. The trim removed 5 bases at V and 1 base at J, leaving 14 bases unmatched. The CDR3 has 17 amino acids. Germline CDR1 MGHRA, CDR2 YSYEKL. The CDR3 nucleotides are TGCGCCAGCAGCGATCCCGGTTGGACGGGGGGATCCTACGAGCAGTACTTC. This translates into CASSDPGWTGGSYEQYF.

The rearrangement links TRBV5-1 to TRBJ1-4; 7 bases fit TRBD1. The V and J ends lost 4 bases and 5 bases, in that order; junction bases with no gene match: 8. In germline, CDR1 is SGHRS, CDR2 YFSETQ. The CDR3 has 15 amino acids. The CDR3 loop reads CASSILGQPNEKLFF. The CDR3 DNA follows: TGCGCCAGCAGCATATTGGGACAGCCCAATGAAAAACTGTTTTTT.

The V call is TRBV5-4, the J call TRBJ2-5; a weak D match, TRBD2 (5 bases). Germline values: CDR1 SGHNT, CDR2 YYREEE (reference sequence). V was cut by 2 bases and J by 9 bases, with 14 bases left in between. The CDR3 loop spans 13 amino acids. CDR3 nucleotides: TGTGCCAGCAGCTTAGGGAGCCAGAGGGCCCAGTACTTC. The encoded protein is CASSLGSQRAQYF.

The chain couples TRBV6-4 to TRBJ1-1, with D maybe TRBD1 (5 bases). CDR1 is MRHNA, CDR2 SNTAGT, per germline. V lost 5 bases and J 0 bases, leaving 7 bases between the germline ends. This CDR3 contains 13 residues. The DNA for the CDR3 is TGTGCCAGCAGTAGACAGATGAACACTGAAGCTTTCTTT. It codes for CASSRQMNTEAFF.

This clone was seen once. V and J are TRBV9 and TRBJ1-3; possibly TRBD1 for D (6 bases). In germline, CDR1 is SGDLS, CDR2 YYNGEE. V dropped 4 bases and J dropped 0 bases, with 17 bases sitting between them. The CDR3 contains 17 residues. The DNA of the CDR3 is TGTGCCAGCAGCCAACATGGACAGTCTCTCTCTGGAAACACCATATATTTT. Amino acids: CASSQHGQSLSGNTIYF.

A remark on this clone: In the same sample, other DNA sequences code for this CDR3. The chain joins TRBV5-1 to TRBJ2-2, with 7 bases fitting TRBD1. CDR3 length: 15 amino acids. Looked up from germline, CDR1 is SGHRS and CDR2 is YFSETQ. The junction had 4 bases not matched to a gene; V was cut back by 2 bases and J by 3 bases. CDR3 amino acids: CASSLGGAYTGELFF. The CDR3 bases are TGCGCCAGCAGCTTAGGGGGCGCGTACACCGGGGAGCTGTTTTTT.